This T cell receptor beta chain was recorded in a study of CD8 T cells in Susac syndrome (dated by TCRdb to between 2019 and 2020). For the wider study: Whether CD8+ T cell activation and differentiation in Susac syndrome was antigen driven was tested using repertoire sequencing. Overall study outcomes, separate from this receptor: The TCR sequencing and HLA analysis was acknowledged to have included a relatively small number of individuals.

The germline V gene supplies CDR1 SGHRS and CDR2 YFSETQ. The cysteine opens and the phenylalanine closes a CDR3 of 15 amino acids. The kept DNA is CDR3 alone, 45 bases in frame from the first base. Trimming accounts for 7 bases at V and 4 bases at J, while the number of junction bases matched to no gene is 6. RNA was extracted using the RNeasy kit, and roughly 0.5 to 1 microgram was reverse transcribed with random hexamers. The immunoSEQ multiplex PCR assay, covering 54 Vbeta and 13 Jbeta segments, was used to amplify TCR beta CDR3 regions. To correct PCR amplification bias, a synthetic template baseline was used for both primer optimization and computational correction. The paper's data handling went like this. Reads were assigned to V, D and J genes according to IMGT and analyzed in immunoSEQ Analyzer, with only productive sequences retained. To calculate clonality, Shannon entropy was normalized by log2 of the number of productive unique sequences and then subtracted from one. For each patient and control, public and private clones were evaluated among the 100 most prevalent clones. Clones were defined as Susac-specific when absent from the healthy and MS cohorts, from approximately 1,100 published viral clones and from other ImmuneACCESS disease sequences. TCRdb reran the public reads through fastp at Q25 and MiXCR, keeping productive beta chains. Rows are unified per CDR3 protein, each entry keeping the most common DNA and genes. TCRdb's processing, not the authors' own work, is the source of the V and J calls. The sample yields approximately 110,000 distinct CDR3 sequences; around 94% were counted once. The ten largest clones represent 0.07% to 0.09% of the sample.

About this clonotype: The clone's antigen remains unknown. No base-level quality is on record; no much larger clone is a single base apart.

Peripheral blood CD8+ and CD4+ T cells from healthy donors, Susac syndrome patients and multiple sclerosis patients were profiled using high-throughput TCR beta sequencing. The healthy donors served as controls matched for age and sex. Bulk CD8+ and CD4+ T cells were purified by magnetic negative isolation, while CD8+ TEMRA cells were enriched using FACS. Blood was drawn into EDTA tubes, processed within 24 hours, and PBMCs were isolated by density gradient centrifugation. PBMCs intended for TCR sequencing were cryopreserved in liquid nitrogen and thawed later in a water bath at 37 degrees C. The sorted or isolated CD4+, CD8+ and CD8+ TEMRA cells had a purity of 90% or higher.

Sequencing used CD4+ T cells from PBMCs. The rearrangement joined TRBV5-1 to TRBJ2-2, and TRBD1 aligns with 11 junction nucleotides. The receptor was derived from a human donor in good health. The nucleotide sequence is TGCGCCAGCGGACTAGGGACAGGGGGCACCGGGGAGCTGTTTTTT. The resulting protein is CASGLGTGGTGELFF.